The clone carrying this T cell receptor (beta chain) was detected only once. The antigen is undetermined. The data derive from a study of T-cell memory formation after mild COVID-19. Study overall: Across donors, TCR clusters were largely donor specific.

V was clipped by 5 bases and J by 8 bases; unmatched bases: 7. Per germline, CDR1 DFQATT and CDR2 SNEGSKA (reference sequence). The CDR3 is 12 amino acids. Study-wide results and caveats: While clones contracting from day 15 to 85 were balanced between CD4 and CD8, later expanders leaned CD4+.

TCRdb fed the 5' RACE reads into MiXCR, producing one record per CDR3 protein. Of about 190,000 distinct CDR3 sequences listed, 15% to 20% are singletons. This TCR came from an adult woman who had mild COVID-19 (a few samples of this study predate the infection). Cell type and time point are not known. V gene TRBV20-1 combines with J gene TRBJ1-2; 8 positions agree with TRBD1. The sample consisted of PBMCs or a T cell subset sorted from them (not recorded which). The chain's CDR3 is CSADRGNYGYTF. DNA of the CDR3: TGCAGTGCTGACAGGGGTAATTACGGCTACACCTTC.